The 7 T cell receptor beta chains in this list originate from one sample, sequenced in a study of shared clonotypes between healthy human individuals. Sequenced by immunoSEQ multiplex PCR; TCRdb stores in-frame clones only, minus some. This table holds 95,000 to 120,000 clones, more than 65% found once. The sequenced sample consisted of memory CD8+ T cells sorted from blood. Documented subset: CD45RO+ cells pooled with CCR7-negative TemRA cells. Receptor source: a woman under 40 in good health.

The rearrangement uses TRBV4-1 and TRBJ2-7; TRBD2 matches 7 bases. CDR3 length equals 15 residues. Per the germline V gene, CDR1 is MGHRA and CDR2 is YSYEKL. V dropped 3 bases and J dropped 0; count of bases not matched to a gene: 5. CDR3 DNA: TGCGCCAGCAGCCAGAGATCTAGCGGCTCCTACGAGCAGTACTTC. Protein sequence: CASSQRSSGSYEQYF.

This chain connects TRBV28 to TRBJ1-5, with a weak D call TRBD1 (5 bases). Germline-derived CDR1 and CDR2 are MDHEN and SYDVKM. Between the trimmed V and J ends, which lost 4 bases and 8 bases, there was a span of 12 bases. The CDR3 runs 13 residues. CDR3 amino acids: CASSSGGGEPQHF. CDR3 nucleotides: TGTGCCAGCAGTTCCGGGGGAGGAGAGCCCCAGCATTTT. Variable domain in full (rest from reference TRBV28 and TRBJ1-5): DVKVTQSSRYLVKRTGEKVFLECVQDMDHENMFWYRQDPGLGLRLIYFSYDVKMKEKGDIPEGYSVSREKKERFSLILESASTNQTSMYLCASSSGGGEPQHFGDGTRLSIL.

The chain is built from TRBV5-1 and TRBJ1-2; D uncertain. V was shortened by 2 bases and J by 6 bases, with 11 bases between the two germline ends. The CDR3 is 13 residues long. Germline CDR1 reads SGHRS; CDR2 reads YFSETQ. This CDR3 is CASSFESPDGYTF. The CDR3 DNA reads TGCGCCAGCAGCTTTGAGAGTCCCGATGGCTACACCTTC.

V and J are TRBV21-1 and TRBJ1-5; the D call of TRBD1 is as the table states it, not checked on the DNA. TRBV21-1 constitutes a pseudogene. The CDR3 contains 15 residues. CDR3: CASRPPQTGNQPQHF. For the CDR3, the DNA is TGTGCCAGCAGACCACCCCAGACAGGCAATCAGCCCCAGCATTTT.

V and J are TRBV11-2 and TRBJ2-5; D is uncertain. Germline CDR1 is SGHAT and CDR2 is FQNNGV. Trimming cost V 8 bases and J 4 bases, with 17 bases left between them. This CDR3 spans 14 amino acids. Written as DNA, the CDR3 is TGTGCCAGCTGCCGGGCCCTGGATGCAGAGACCCAGTACTTC. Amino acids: CASCRALDAETQYF.

CDR3 in DNA: TGTGCCAGCAGTGAATATAAGACCCCGGGCGTGGACCACGAGCAGTACTTC. Protein: CASSEYKTPGVDHEQYF. The V call is TRBV25-1, the J call TRBJ2-7; D unclear. This CDR3 has 17 amino acids. CDR1 and CDR2 (germline): MGHDK, SYGVNS. The V end lost 0 bases, the J end lost 5 bases, and 20 bases lay between the germline ends.

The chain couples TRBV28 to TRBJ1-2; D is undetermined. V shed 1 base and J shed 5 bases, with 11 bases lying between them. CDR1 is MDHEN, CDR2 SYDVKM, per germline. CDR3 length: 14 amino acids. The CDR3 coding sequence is TGTGCCAGCAGTTTATCGCAGGAGGGATATGGCTACACCTTC. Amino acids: CASSLSQEGYGYTF.